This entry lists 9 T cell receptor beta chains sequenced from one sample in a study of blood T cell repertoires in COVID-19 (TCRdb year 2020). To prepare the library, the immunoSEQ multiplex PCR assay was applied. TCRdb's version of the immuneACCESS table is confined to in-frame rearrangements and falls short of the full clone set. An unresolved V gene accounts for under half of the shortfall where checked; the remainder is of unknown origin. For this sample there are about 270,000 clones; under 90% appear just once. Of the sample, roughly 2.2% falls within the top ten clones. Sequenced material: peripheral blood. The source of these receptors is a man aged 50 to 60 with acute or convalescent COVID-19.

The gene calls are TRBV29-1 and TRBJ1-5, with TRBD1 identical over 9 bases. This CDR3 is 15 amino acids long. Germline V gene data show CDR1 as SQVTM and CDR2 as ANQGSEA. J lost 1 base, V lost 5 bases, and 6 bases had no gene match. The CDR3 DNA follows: TGCAGCGTTTCCGGGACAGGGACGAGCAATCAGCCCCAGCATTTT. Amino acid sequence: CSVSGTGTSNQPQHF.

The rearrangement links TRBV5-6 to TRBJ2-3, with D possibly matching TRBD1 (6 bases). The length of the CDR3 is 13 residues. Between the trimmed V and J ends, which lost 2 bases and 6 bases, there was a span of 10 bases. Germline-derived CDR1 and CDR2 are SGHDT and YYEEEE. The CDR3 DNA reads TGTGCCAGCAGCTTTACAGGGTCGGATACGCAGTATTTT. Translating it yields CASSFTGSDTQYF.

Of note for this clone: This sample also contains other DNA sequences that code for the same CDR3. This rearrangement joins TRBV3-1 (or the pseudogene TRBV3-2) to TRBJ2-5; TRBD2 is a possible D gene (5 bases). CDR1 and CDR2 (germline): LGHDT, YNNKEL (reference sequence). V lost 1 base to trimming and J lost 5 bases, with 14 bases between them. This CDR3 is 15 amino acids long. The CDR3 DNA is TGTGCCAGCAGCCAAGTTGGTAGCGAAGGGGAGACCCAGTACTTC. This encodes CASSQVGSEGETQYF.

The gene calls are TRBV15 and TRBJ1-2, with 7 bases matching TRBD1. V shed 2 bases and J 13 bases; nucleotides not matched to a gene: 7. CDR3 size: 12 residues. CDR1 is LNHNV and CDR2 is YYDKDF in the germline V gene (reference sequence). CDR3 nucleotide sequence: TGTGCCACCAGCAGACCTACAGGGGAGAGCACCTTC. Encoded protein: CATSRPTGESTF.

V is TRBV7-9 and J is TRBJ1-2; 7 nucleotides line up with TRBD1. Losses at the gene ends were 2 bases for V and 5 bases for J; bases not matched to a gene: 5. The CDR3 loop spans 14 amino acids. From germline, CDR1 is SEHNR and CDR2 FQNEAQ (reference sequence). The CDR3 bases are TGTGCCAGCAGCTTACTGGGACAGTCTTATGGCTACACCTTC. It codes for CASSLLGQSYGYTF.

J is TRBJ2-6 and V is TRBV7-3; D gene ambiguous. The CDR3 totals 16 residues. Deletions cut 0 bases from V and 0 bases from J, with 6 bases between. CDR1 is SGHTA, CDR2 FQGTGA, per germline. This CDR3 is CASSLTRHSGANVLTF. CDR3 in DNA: TGTGCCAGCAGCTTAACGAGACACTCTGGGGCCAACGTCCTGACTTTC.

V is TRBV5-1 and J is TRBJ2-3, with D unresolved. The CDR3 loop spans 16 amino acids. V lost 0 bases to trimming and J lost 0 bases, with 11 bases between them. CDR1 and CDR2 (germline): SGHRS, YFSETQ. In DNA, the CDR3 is TGCGCCAGCAGCTTGGCCCTAAGTGCTAGCACAGATACGCAGTATTTT. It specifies CASSLALSASTDTQYF.

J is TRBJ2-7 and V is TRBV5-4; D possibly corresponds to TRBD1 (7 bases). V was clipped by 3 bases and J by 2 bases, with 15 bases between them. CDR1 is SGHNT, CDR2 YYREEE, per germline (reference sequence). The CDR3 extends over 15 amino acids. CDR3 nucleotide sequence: TGTGCCAGCAGCTCGGAGGGGACAGCTACCTACGAGCAGTACTTC. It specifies CASSSEGTATYEQYF.

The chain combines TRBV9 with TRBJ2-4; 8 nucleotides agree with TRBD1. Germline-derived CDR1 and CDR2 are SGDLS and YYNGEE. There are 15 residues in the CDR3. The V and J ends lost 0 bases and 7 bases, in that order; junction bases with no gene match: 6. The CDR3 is CASSVEWTGMNIQYF. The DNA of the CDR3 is TGTGCCAGCAGCGTAGAGTGGACAGGGATGAACATTCAGTACTTC.